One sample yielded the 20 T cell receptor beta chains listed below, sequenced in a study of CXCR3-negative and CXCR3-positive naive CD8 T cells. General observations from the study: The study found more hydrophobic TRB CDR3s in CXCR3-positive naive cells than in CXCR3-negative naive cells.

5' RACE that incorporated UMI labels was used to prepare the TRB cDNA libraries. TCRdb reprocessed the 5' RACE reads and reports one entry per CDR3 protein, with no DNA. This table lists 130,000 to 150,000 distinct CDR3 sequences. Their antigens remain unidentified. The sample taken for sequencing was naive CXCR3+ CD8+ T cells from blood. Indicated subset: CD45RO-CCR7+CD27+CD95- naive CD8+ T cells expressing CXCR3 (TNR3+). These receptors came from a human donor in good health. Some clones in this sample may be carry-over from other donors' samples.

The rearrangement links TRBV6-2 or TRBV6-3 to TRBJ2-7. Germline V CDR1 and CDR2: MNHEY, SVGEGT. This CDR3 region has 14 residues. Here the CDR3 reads CASSLLGSSYEQYF.

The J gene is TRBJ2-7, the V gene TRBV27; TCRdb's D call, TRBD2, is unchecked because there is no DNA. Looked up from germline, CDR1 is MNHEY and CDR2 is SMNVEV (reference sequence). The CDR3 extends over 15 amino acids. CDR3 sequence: CASSLKERVAYEQYF.

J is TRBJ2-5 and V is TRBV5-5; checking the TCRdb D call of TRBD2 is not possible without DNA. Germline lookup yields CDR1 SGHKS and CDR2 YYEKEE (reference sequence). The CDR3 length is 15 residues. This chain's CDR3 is CASNRLAGAQETQYF.

This chain's CDR3 is CASSFPSTDTQYF. This rearrangement joins TRBV7-9 to TRBJ2-3. This CDR3 has 13 residues. Germline V gives CDR1 SEHNR, CDR2 FQNEAQ (reference sequence).

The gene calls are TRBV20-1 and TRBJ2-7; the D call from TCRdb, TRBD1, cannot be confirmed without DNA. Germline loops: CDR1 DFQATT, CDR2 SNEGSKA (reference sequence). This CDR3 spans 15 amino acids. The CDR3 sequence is CSARRKGQPSYEQYF.

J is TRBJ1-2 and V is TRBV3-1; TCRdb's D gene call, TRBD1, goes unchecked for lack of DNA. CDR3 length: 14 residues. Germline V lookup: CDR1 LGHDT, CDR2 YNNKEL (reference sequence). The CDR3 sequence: CASSHTGESYGYTF.

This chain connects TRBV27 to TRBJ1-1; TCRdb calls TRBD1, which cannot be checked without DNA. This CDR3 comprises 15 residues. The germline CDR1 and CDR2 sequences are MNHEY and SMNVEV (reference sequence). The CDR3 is CASSWGDGMNTEAFF.

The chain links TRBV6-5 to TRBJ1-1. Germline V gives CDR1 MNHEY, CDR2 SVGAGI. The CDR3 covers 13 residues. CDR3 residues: CASSAGGRTEAFF.

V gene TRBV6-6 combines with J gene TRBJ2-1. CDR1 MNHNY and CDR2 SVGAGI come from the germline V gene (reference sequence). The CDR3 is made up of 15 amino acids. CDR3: CASSYSRSSYNEQFF.

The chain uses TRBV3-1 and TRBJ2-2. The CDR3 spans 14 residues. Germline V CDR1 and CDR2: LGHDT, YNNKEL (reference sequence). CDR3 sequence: CASSQPISAGELVF.

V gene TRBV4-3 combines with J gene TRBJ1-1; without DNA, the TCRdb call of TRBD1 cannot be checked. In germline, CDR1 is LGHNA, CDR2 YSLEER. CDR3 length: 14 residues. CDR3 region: CASSHQDQGSEAFF.

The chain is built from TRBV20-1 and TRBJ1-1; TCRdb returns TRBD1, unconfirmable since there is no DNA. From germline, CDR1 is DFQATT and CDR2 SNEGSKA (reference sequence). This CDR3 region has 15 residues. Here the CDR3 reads CSAIPYGEGNTEAFF.

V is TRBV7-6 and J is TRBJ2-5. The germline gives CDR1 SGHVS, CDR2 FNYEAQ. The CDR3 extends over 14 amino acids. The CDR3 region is CASSLGVVQETQYF.

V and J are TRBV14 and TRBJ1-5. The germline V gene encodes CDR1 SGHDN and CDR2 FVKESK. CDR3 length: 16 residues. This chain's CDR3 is CASRSPPPQVNQPQHF.

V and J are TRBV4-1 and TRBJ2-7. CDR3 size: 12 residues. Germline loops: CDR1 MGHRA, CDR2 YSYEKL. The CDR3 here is CASSQGGWEQYF.

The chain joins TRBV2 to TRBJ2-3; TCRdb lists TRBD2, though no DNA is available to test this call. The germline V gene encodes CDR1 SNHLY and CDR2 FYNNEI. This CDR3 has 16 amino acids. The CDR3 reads CASREASGRGTDTQYF.

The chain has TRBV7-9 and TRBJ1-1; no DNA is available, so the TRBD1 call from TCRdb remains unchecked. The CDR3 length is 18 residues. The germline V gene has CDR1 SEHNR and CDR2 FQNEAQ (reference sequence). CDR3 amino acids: CAGSSATLRGTLNTEAFF. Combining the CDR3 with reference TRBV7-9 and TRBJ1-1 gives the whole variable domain DTGVSQNPRHKITKRGQNVTFRCDPISEHNRLYWYRQTLGQGPEFLTYFQNEAQLEKSRLLSDRFSAERPKGSFSTLEIQRTEQGDSAMYLCAGSSATLRGTLNTEAFFGQGTRLTVV.

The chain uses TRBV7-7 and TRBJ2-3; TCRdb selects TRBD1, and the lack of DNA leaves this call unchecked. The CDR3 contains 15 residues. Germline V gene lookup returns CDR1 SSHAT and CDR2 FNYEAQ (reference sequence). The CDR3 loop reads CASSPSGLHTDTQYF.

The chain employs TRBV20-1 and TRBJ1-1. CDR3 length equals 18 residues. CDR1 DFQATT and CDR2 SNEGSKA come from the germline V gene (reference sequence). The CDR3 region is CSARDPYQTWPKNTEAFF.

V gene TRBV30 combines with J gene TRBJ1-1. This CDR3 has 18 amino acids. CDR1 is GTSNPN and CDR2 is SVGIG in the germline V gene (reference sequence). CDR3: CAWIHATYRGDLPKKAFF.